Listed here are 21 T cell receptor beta chains from one sample, sequenced in a study of shared clonotypes between healthy human individuals. Naive CD8 cells lacked CD45RO, underwent positive selection for CCR7 and left out terminally differentiated effector memory CD45RA+ cells. Data came from immunoSEQ multiplex PCR; TCRdb stores just in-frame clones and leaves some out. The data hold about 2.1 million clones, with roughly 95% observed a single time. The specimen was naive CD8+ T cells from PBMCs. The receptors come from a man younger than 35 in good health. Some clones in this sample may be carry-over from other donors' samples.

The V and J genes are TRBV7-8 and TRBJ2-1; the D is unclear. Germline CDR1 is SGHVS and CDR2 is FQNEAQ. This CDR3 has 12 amino acids. V lost 3 bases to trimming and J lost 9 bases, with 9 bases between them. The CDR3 nucleotides read TGTGCCAGCAGCTTGACCCCGAGTGAGCAGTTCTTC. Translation: CASSLTPSEQFF.

V is TRBV9 and J is TRBJ2-7; 9 nucleotides match TRBD1. The V gene's germline CDR1 is SGDLS and CDR2 YYNGEE. This CDR3 comprises 15 residues. Trimming removed 4 bases from V and 1 base from J; junction bases left unmatched: 6. The CDR3 protein is CASSITGGASYEQYF. CDR3 bases: TGTGCCAGCAGCATCACAGGGGGCGCGTCCTACGAGCAGTACTTC. Full variable domain (outside the CDR3, taken from reference TRBV9 and TRBJ2-7): DSGVTQTPKHLITATGQRVTLRCSPRSGDLSVYWYQQSLDQGLQFLIQYYNGEERAKGNILERFSAQQFPDLHSELNLSSLELGDSALYFCASSITGGASYEQYFGPGTRLTVT.

The V and J genes are TRBV19 and TRBJ2-3, with D possibly being TRBD2 (7 bases). V lost 3 bases, J lost 6 bases, and 25 bases lay in between. CDR1 is LNHDA and CDR2 is SQIVND in the germline V gene (reference sequence). CDR3 length: 18 amino acids. The chain's CDR3 is CASSIRGTSAKGSDTQYF. The CDR3 nucleotides read TGTGCCAGTAGTATCAGGGGTACTAGCGCTAAGGGCTCGGATACGCAGTATTTT.

The CDR3 sequence: CASSLLKLAGHYEQYF. In nucleotides, the CDR3 is TGTGCCAGCAGCTTATTAAAACTAGCGGGACACTACGAGCAGTACTTC. The chain joins TRBV11-2 to TRBJ2-7; the match to TRBD2 covers 10 bases. Germline CDR1 is SGHAT and CDR2 is FQNNGV. V was clipped by 2 bases and J by 3 bases; unmatched bases: 7. The CDR3 totals 16 residues.

CDR3 DNA: TGCGCCAGCAGCTACGGACAGGGGGCAGGCAATGAGCAGTTCTTC. This codes for CASSYGQGAGNEQFF. The rearrangement links TRBV5-1 to TRBJ2-1; 11 nucleotides line up with TRBD1. Per germline, CDR1 SGHRS and CDR2 YFSETQ. The CDR3 runs 15 residues. V lost 3 bases to trimming and J lost 6 bases; unmatched junction nucleotides: 5.

The chain uses TRBV6-6 and TRBJ1-2; D is undetermined. CDR1 is MNHNY and CDR2 is SVGAGI in the germline V gene (reference sequence). The V and J ends lost 6 bases and 4 bases respectively, with 21 bases between them. CDR3 length: 16 amino acids. The CDR3 loop is CASRNPLDGEIYGYTF. The CDR3 DNA reads as TGTGCCAGCAGAAACCCTCTTGACGGGGAGATCTATGGCTACACCTTC.

The genes are TRBV19 and TRBJ2-7, with TRBD1 as a possible D gene (6 bases). V lost 4 bases, J lost 3 bases, and 16 bases lay in between. The CDR3 runs 15 residues. Germline values: CDR1 LNHDA, CDR2 SQIVND (reference sequence). CDR3 nucleotides: TGTGCCAGTAGTACACGGACAGTCCCGGTCTACGAGCAGTACTTC. It specifies CASSTRTVPVYEQYF. Variable domain in full (rest from reference TRBV19 and TRBJ2-7): DGGITQSPKYLFRKEGQNVTLSCEQNLNHDAMYWYRQDPGQGLRLIYYSQIVNDFQKGDIAEGYSVSREKKESFPLTVTSAQKNPTAFYLCASSTRTVPVYEQYFGPGTRLTVT.

This clone was observed once. V gene TRBV7-2 combines with J gene TRBJ2-7, with 8 bases fitting TRBD2. The CDR3 is 15 amino acids. Germline V gene sequence: CDR1 SGHTA, CDR2 FQGNSA. V shed 5 bases and J 2 bases; nucleotides not matched to a gene: 8. DNA of the CDR3: TGTGCCAGCAGCCGATCGGGAGGGCTTGCCTACGAGCAGTACTTC. Translation: CASSRSGGLAYEQYF. The full variable domain, with the rest looked up from reference TRBV7-2 and TRBJ2-7, is GAGVSQSPSNKVTEKGKDVELRCDPISGHTALYWYRQSLGQGLEFLIYFQGNSAPDKSGLPSDRFSAERTGGSVSTLTIQRTQQEDSAVYLCASSRSGGLAYEQYFGPGTRLTVT.

The chain recombines TRBV7-9 with TRBJ2-5; 7 bases map to TRBD1. There are 14 residues in the CDR3. Germline loops: CDR1 SEHNR, CDR2 FQNEAQ (reference sequence). The junction had 2 bases not matched to a gene; V was cut back by 4 bases and J by 0 bases. The CDR3 spells CASSWGQYQETQYF. For the CDR3, the DNA is TGTGCCAGCAGCTGGGGACAGTACCAAGAGACCCAGTACTTC.

This rearrangement joins TRBV5-6 to TRBJ2-1, with 7 bases identical to TRBD1. The germline V gene has CDR1 SGHDT and CDR2 YYEEEE. This CDR3 region has 14 residues. J gave up 8 bases and V 1 base, and 6 bases lay outside the gene matches. Written as DNA, the CDR3 is TGTGCCAGCAGCTTGTACAGGGGTTGGGATGAGCAGTTCTTC. This translates into CASSLYRGWDEQFF.

This clone was picked up one time. The genes are TRBV7-9 and TRBJ1-4, with D unresolved. CDR3 length: 15 residues. Germline lookup yields CDR1 SEHNR and CDR2 FQNEAQ (reference sequence). V lost 7 bases to trimming and J lost 6 bases, with 18 bases between them. CDR3 in DNA: TGTGCCAGCAAAAACGGGGTCGGGCAAGATGAAAAACTGTTTTTT. Its protein is CASKNGVGQDEKLFF.

The V and J genes are TRBV5-6 and TRBJ2-1; D is possibly TRBD1 or TRBD2 (6 bases each). There are 11 residues in the CDR3. Trimming removed 5 bases from V and 7 bases from J, with 7 bases in between. The germline gives CDR1 SGHDT, CDR2 YYEEEE. The CDR3, as DNA: TGTGCCAGCAGAGGGGGGAATGAGCAGTTCTTC. Protein: CASRGGNEQFF.

This clone was seen more than once but under ten times. Within the sample, other DNA sequences also encode this same CDR3. V is TRBV9 and J is TRBJ2-1; D not certain. Trimming pared 0 bases from V and 5 bases from J, leaving 3 bases between. The CDR3 contains 12 residues. Germline V lookup: CDR1 SGDLS, CDR2 YYNGEE. CDR3 amino acids: CASSVVNNEQFF. For the CDR3, the DNA is TGTGCCAGCAGCGTAGTCAACAATGAGCAGTTCTTC.

In this sample, this clone turned up once. The gene calls are TRBV2 and TRBJ1-2; D is ambiguous. This CDR3 has 14 residues. Per germline, CDR1 SNHLY and CDR2 FYNNEI. Trimming stripped 3 bases from V and 4 bases from J, with 12 bases between. The DNA of the CDR3 is TGTGCCAGCAGTGACCATTTCAAAGGCTATGGCTACACCTTC. It specifies CASSDHFKGYGYTF.

The chain has TRBV5-6 and TRBJ1-2, with D tentatively TRBD1 (6 bases). The CDR3 runs to 14 residues. Trimming left V 4 bases short and J 4 bases short, with 14 bases between. The germline V gene encodes CDR1 SGHDT and CDR2 YYEEEE. CDR3 sequence: CASSPWWGPYGYTF. DNA for the CDR3: TGTGCCAGCAGCCCATGGTGGGGGCCCTATGGCTACACCTTC. The full variable domain, completed using reference TRBV5-6 and TRBJ1-2, is DAGVTQSPTHLIKTRGQQVTLRCSPKSGHDTVSWYQQALGQGPQFIFQYYEEEERQRGNFPDRFSGHQFPNYSSELNVNALLLGDSALYLCASSPWWGPYGYTFGSGTRLTVV.

This chain uses TRBV7-9 with TRBJ1-2; 7 bases are shared with TRBD1. Looked up from germline, CDR1 is SEHNR and CDR2 is FQNEAQ (reference sequence). Trimming removed 4 bases from V and 6 bases from J; junction bases left unmatched: 11. The CDR3 length is 15 residues. CDR3 amino acids: CASSSWGQGVNGYTF. As DNA, the CDR3 is TGTGCCAGCAGCTCCTGGGGGCAGGGGGTGAATGGCTACACCTTC.

CDR3 in amino acids: CASSPRVRLYNEQFF. The DNA for the CDR3 is TGTGCCAGCAGCCCTAGGGTCCGTTTATACAATGAGCAGTTCTTC. The chain combines TRBV7-9 with TRBJ2-1; D not resolved. Germline-derived CDR1 and CDR2 are SEHNR and FQNEAQ (reference sequence). The germline V and J ends were trimmed by 5 bases and 4 bases, with 15 bases remaining between them. This CDR3 contains 15 residues. The full variable domain, its missing parts supplied by reference TRBV7-9 and TRBJ2-1, is DTGVSQNPRHKITKRGQNVTFRCDPISEHNRLYWYRQTLGQGPEFLTYFQNEAQLEKSRLLSDRFSAERPKGSFSTLEIQRTEQGDSAMYLCASSPRVRLYNEQFFGPGTRLTVL.

The sample holds one count of this clone. The chain carries TRBV19 and TRBJ2-2; TRBD1 might be the D (5 bases). This CDR3 spans 11 amino acids. Germline lookup yields CDR1 LNHDA and CDR2 SQIVND (reference sequence). Deletions cut 11 bases from V and 8 bases from J, with 12 bases between. The CDR3 spells CAVGPPGELFF. The CDR3 DNA follows: TGTGCCGTGGGGCCCCCGGGGGAGCTGTTTTTT.

V usage is TRBV28 and J usage is TRBJ1-2, with D possibly TRBD1 on 6 matching bases. The germline V and J ends were trimmed by 7 bases and 4 bases, with 16 bases remaining between them. CDR1 and CDR2 (germline): MDHEN, SYDVKM. The CDR3 contains 14 residues. CDR3 nucleotide sequence: TGTGCCAGCACAGGGGCTAGGCGAATCTATGGCTACACCTTC. Its protein is CASTGARRIYGYTF.

This chain joins TRBV28 and TRBJ1-2, with D maybe TRBD1 (5 bases). This CDR3 comprises 14 residues. The germline CDR1 and CDR2 sequences are MDHEN and SYDVKM. Deletions cut 4 bases from V and 3 bases from J, with 12 bases between. CDR3 loop: CASSSPTAYYGYTF. The DNA for the CDR3 is TGTGCCAGCAGTTCCCCGACAGCGTACTATGGCTACACCTTC.

The V gene is TRBV7-3, the J gene TRBJ1-2; 10 nucleotides align to TRBD1. With V trimmed by 1 base and J by 13 bases, 6 bases remained unmatched. Per germline, CDR1 SGHTA and CDR2 FQGTGA. This CDR3 is built from 13 residues. The CDR3 nucleotides are TGTGCCAGCAGCTTAAGGGACAGGGGTCTTTTCACCTTC. As protein: CASSLRDRGLFTF.